This TCR beta chain came from a study of blood T cells in healthy people across ages (dated by TCRdb to 2014 to 2015). Context from the whole study: In model experiments, template switching captured about one uniquely barcoded TCR beta cDNA molecule for every two T cells. Donors were grouped into four age groups: young (average roughly 17 years), middle-aged (39), aged (approximately 58) and long-lived (just over 80). Two additional independent replicas of 1 million unique cDNA reads from the same blood draw were analyzed for two donors (one aged 18 to 29 and one aged 80 or older). To avoid experimental bias, donors of different ages were randomly spread across the sequencing lanes. The study measured age-related changes in TCR beta repertoire diversity using deep sequencing normalized with unique cDNA molecular identifiers.

The CDR3 starts with the cysteine, ends with the phenylalanine, and has 14 residues. Only the CDR3 DNA stays, 42 bases, in frame from base 1. V and J are truncated by 3 bases and 4 bases respectively, leaving an intervening sequence of 9 bases. The germline V gene encodes CDR1 MGHRA and CDR2 YSYEKL. As regards this clonotype: Its antigen target is currently unknown. No quality values exist for individual bases; no much larger clone is one base distant.

The roughly 39 donors, aged roughly 6 to 90 years, were systemically healthy Caucasian individuals from Russia. Each donor gave ten milliliters of peripheral blood, collected into EDTA-treated Vacutainer tubes. PBMCs were isolated by Ficoll-Paque density-gradient centrifugation, with at least 7 million obtained per sample. Total RNA was extracted from PBMCs with Trizol reagent, with at least 6 micrograms obtained per sample. For every donor, flow cytometry on a PBMC aliquot measured the percentage of naive CD45RAhigh/CD27high T cells. Results the study describes overall, beyond this receptor: The long-lived group showed more naive CD4+ T cells, fewer expanded clones and increased TCR diversity than the aged group, suggesting age selection. The CMV infection status of donors was not known, potentially confounding age-related changes in expanded clonotypes. Observed TCR beta diversity per million T cells fell roughly linearly with age, and a significant reduction was already apparent by age approximately 41. Observed TCR beta diversity correlated strongly with the percentage of naive T cells measured by flow cytometry. Estimates of total diversity from one million sequenced T cells were regarded as lower bounds and underestimates. Because profiling used bulk unsorted PBMCs, naive and antigen-experienced compartments could not be compared conclusively.

The receptor library was made with 5' RACE. The sequencer listed for this sample is Illumina HiSeq 2500. A second 7 to 11 cycle PCR used a sample-barcoded 5' primer and a J-beta primer mix. A template-switch 5' adaptor carrying 12 random nucleotides introduced a unique molecular identifier onto each TCR beta cDNA molecule. Each sample yielded at least 2.5 million CDR3-containing paired-end reads. First-strand cDNA was synthesized from all RNA with the Mint cDNA synthesis kit, primed by a TRBC-specific oligonucleotide. Following uracil-DNA glycosylase treatment, a first 18-cycle PCR with universal primers M1SS and BC2_uni_R was performed on all cDNA. The published analysis was carried out like this. Each sample was normalized by randomly selecting 1 million high-quality reads, each carrying a distinct molecular identifier. Reads sharing molecular identifiers were discarded rather than binned into consensus sequences. MiTCR, set to a Q25 quality threshold and the strictest error-elimination algorithm, was used for CDR3 identification, clonotype clustering and error correction. Lower-bound total TCR beta diversity was estimated with a nonparametric unseen species model using Euler transformation. TCRdb trimmed the raw reads at Q25, called clones with MiXCR and kept productive beta chains. Each entry is one CDR3 protein sequence, shown with its most common DNA and genes. TCRdb assigned the V and J calls; the authors' analysis was not used. Recorded for this sample are about 810,000 distinct CDR3 sequences; about 36% of them occurred a single time. The ten most abundant clones make up 13% of the sample.

This TCR was sampled from a man aged 18 to 30 in good health. The sample consisted of blood. This chain is built from TRBV4-1 and TRBJ1-4, with TRBD1 tentatively as D gene (5 bases match). The sequenced DNA is TGCGCCAGCAGCCAGGGGACGGTTAATGAAAAACTGTTTTTT. Its product reads: CASSQGTVNEKLFF.